The clone carrying this TCR beta chain was seen many times. Its antigen is unidentified. A library of TCRbeta sequences, prepared with unique molecular identifiers, was generated. Each CDR3 protein is one row after TCRdb ran MiXCR on the PCR reads. The sample records roughly 240,000 distinct CDR3 sequences, roughly 8.2% being singletons. The sample is drawn from a study of T-cell reconstitution after alpha-beta-depleted transplantation in children. Findings and limits, study-wide: A year post-transplant, T-cell counts and diversity derived mostly from newly produced T cells.

Germline CDR1 reads SGHVS; CDR2 reads FNYEAQ. The trim removed 6 bases at V and 0 bases at J, leaving 5 bases unmatched. This CDR3 contains 15 residues. The V call is TRBV7-6, the J call TRBJ2-3, with 8 bases identical to TRBD2. Sequences were derived from PBMCs, mostly from graft donor cells, sampled 180 days after TCRalphabeta/CD19-depleted stem cell transplant. The receptor's source is a male patient younger than 18 who had a stem cell transplant for acute lymphoblastic leukemia, so the T cells may come from the graft donor. CDR3 coding DNA: TGTGCCAGCAGTCTTAGCGGGGTCAGCACAGATACGCAGTATTTT. Protein sequence: CASSLSGVSTDTQYF.